The 16 T cell receptor beta chains reported below all come from one sample, sequenced in a study of shared clonotypes between healthy human individuals. Produced via immunoSEQ multiplex PCR; TCRdb's table is partial and in-frame only. The table lists 1,500,000 or so clones, roughly 97% of them singletons, with 0.95% to 1.5% in the top ten. The specimen was naive CD4+ T cells sorted from blood. Sample subset: CD45RA+ positively selected. The receptors here all came from a man aged 25-40 years in good health.

The chain links TRBV7-8 to TRBJ2-7; 7 bases are a match to TRBD1. The CDR3 is made up of 15 amino acids. The ends lost 1 base at V and 4 bases at J; junction bases unmatched: 7. Germline-derived CDR1 and CDR2 are SGHVS and FQNEAQ. The CDR3 DNA sequence: TGTGCCAGCAGCTTAGAAGTTCAGGGGGATTACGAGCAGTACTTC. Its translation: CASSLEVQGDYEQYF.

The CDR3: CASSQVSGSTDTQYF. In DNA, the CDR3 is TGCGCCAGCAGCCAAGTAAGCGGGAGCACAGATACGCAGTATTTT. V and J are TRBV4-3 and TRBJ2-3, with D possibly TRBD2 on 6 matching bases. CDR1 is LGHNA, CDR2 YSLEER, per germline. The CDR3 is 15 amino acids. The V end was cut by 1 base, the J end by 0 bases, with 8 bases between.

Concerning this clone: Other DNA sequences within the sample encode an identical CDR3. The V and J genes are TRBV18 and TRBJ1-5, with 8 bases that match TRBD1. This CDR3 spans 14 amino acids. Germline CDR1 reads KGHSH; CDR2 reads LQKENI. V shed 3 bases, J shed 4 bases, and the junction held 2 bases outside the gene matches. As DNA, the CDR3 is TGTGCCAGCTCACCGGACAGGGTTAATCAGCCCCAGCATTTT. This gives the protein CASSPDRVNQPQHF.

V usage is TRBV28 and J usage is TRBJ2-3; 8 bases map to TRBD2. Trimming removed 3 bases from V and 0 bases from J; junction bases left unmatched: 8. The germline V gene has CDR1 MDHEN and CDR2 SYDVKM. The CDR3 consists of 17 residues. CDR3 bases: TGTGCCAGCAGTTTTGGCGGACTAGCAGCTAGCACAGATACGCAGTATTTT. Its translation: CASSFGGLAASTDTQYF.

This chain links TRBV10-2 with TRBJ2-7, with D uncertain. The V end was cut by 6 bases, the J end by 0 bases, with 9 bases between. Germline loops: CDR1 WSHSY, CDR2 SAAADI. The length of the CDR3 is 13 residues. The CDR3 DNA sequence: TGCGCCAGCAGAACAGTGAGCTCCTACGAGCAGTACTTC. Amino acid sequence: CASRTVSSYEQYF.

V gene TRBV21-1 combines with J gene TRBJ1-5; the table calls TRBD1, which could not be checked here. TRBV21-1 is noted as a pseudogene. The CDR3 is made up of 21 amino acids. The CDR3, as DNA: TGTGCCAGCAGCAAAGCGCTTTTCGGGGGCCCGGTAGGGGGCAACAATCAGCCCCAGCATTTT. Amino acid sequence: CASSKALFGGPVGGNNQPQHF.

The DNA of the CDR3 is TGCGCCAGCAGCTTCGCCTACAATGAGCAGTTCTTC. As protein: CASSFAYNEQFF. V usage is TRBV5-1 and J usage is TRBJ2-1; no clear D. Trimming pared 2 bases from V and 2 bases from J, leaving 2 bases between. The germline V gene encodes CDR1 SGHRS and CDR2 YFSETQ. The CDR3 sequence is 12 residues long.

The chain joins TRBV25-1 to TRBJ2-2; 7 bases align to TRBD1. V lost 4 bases, J lost 1 base, and 3 bases stayed unmatched. Germline V gene sequence: CDR1 MGHDK, CDR2 SYGVNS. This CDR3 is built from 15 residues. This CDR3 reads CASSGRTGNTGELFF. In DNA, the CDR3 is TGTGCCAGCAGTGGGCGGACAGGGAACACCGGGGAGCTGTTTTTT.

This chain joins TRBV6-1 and TRBJ2-1; D is undetermined. Germline values: CDR1 MNHNS, CDR2 SASEGT. Trimming stripped 6 bases from V and 4 bases from J, with 13 bases between. This CDR3 is built from 14 residues. The CDR3 DNA reads as TGTGCCAGCAGCCACCCTGGGCCGTACAATGAGCAGTTCTTC. This sequence encodes CASSHPGPYNEQFF.

This clone was observed a single time. The chain uses TRBV10-2 and TRBJ1-1; 7 bases map to TRBD1. V shed 7 bases, J shed 4 bases, and the junction held 9 bases outside the gene matches. In germline, CDR1 is WSHSY, CDR2 SAAADI. The CDR3 has 14 amino acids. CDR3 sequence: CASKARGQGTEAFF. CDR3 DNA sequence: TGCGCCAGCAAGGCGAGGGGGCAGGGCACTGAAGCTTTCTTT.

The chain recombines TRBV5-5 with TRBJ2-1; 11 bases agree with TRBD2. V shed 0 bases, J shed 5 bases, and the junction held 13 bases outside the gene matches. This CDR3 is 19 amino acids long. CDR1 is SGHKS, CDR2 YYEKEE, per germline (reference sequence). The CDR3 loop reads CASSLAPSGRTPGHNEQFF. CDR3 nucleotide sequence: TGTGCCAGCAGCTTGGCGCCTAGCGGGAGGACCCCCGGCCACAATGAGCAGTTCTTC.

The chain carries TRBV7-9 and TRBJ2-7; a possible D gene is TRBD2 (5 bases). V lost 5 bases, J lost 1 base, and 12 bases lay in between. This CDR3 comprises 14 residues. CDR1 and CDR2 (germline): SEHNR, FQNEAQ (reference sequence). CDR3 sequence (DNA): TGTGCCAGCAGCGTTAGGGAGTTATCCTACGAGCAGTACTTC. Translating it yields CASSVRELSYEQYF.

The chain joins TRBV9 to TRBJ2-3, with 12 bases that match TRBD2. V dropped 3 bases and J dropped 0; count of bases not matched to a gene: 2. The CDR3 sequence is 16 residues long. In germline, CDR1 is SGDLS, CDR2 YYNGEE. CDR3 residues: CASSAGLAGSTDTQYF. The CDR3 DNA reads TGTGCCAGCAGCGCAGGACTAGCGGGGAGCACAGATACGCAGTATTTT. The entire variable domain, with the rest obtained from reference TRBV9 and TRBJ2-3, is as follows: DSGVTQTPKHLITATGQRVTLRCSPRSGDLSVYWYQQSLDQGLQFLIQYYNGEERAKGNILERFSAQQFPDLHSELNLSSLELGDSALYFCASSAGLAGSTDTQYFGPGTRLTVL.

This clone came up once. The genes are TRBV9 and TRBJ2-1; 9 positions match TRBD2. Germline assignment: CDR1 SGDLS and CDR2 YYNGEE. CDR3 size: 16 residues. V was clipped by 0 bases and J by 8 bases; unmatched bases: 9. CDR3 nucleotides: TGTGCCAGCAGCGTAGGGGGCGGGAGGGCCGACTATGAGCAGTTCTTC. Translated, it gives CASSVGGGRADYEQFF.

The chain carries TRBV6-1 and TRBJ2-7; perhaps TRBD2 as D (6 bases). Trimming left V 5 bases short and J 3 bases short, with 14 bases between. Per the germline V gene, CDR1 is MNHNS and CDR2 is SASEGT. The length of the CDR3 is 14 residues. The CDR3 coding sequence is TGTGCCAGCAGTCGGGACTTCATTAACTACGAGCAGTACTTC. Translating gives CASSRDFINYEQYF.

The gene calls are TRBV29-1 and TRBJ1-5; 10 bases line up with TRBD1. Trimming removed 5 bases from V and 5 bases from J; junction bases left unmatched: 3. Looked up from germline, CDR1 is SQVTM and CDR2 is ANQGSEA. The CDR3 length is 13 residues. This chain's CDR3 is CSVWTGGHQPQHF. Written as DNA, the CDR3 is TGCAGCGTTTGGACAGGGGGTCATCAGCCCCAGCATTTT.